A selection of T cell receptor beta chains follows, all from one sample in a study of blood T cell repertoires in COVID-19. The repertoire was sequenced with immunoSEQ multiplex PCR; TCRdb's copy has only in-frame clones and lacks some. The sample gives about 160,000 clones, roughly 91% of which show up once; 4.5% to 5.5% is in the top ten. The sequenced material came from peripheral blood. Every receptor here comes from a woman between 45 and 60 years old with acute or convalescent COVID-19. The CDR3 runs from the conserved cysteine through the conserved F or W. A D gene is named only where the DNA matches it firmly. Size is stated for part of the rows, as once, few or many counts, or as a class when the clone is expanded.

cdr3_aa | cdr3_nt | v_call | clone_size | j_call | d_call
CASSYGLFPPGELFF | TGTGCCAGCAGCTACGGACTATTTCCACCCGGGGAGCTGTTTTTT | TRBV7-2 | once | TRBJ2-2 | NA
CASSAMTASSTDTQYF | TGTGCCAGCAGTGCAATGACAGCCTCTAGCACAGATACGCAGTATTTT | TRBV27 | once | TRBJ2-3 | NA
CATARNTGELFF | TGTGCCACTGCGAGGAACACCGGGGAGCTGTTTTTT | TRBV24-1 | once | TRBJ2-2 | NA
CAIRGRGIYGYTF | TGTGCCATCCGAGGCAGGGGGATTTATGGCTACACCTTC | TRBV19 | NA | TRBJ1-2 | TRBD1
CASSFMNTEAFF | TGTGCCAGCAGTTTCATGAACACTGAAGCTTTCTTT | TRBV25-1 | NA | TRBJ1-1 | NA
CASAGQTNQPQHF | TGTGCCAGTGCCGGACAGACCAATCAGCCCCAGCATTTT | TRBV19 | NA | TRBJ1-5 | NA
CASSMGGTEAFF | TGTGCCAGTAGTATGGGGGGCACTGAAGCTTTCTTT | TRBV19 | NA | TRBJ1-1 | NA
CSVVLSGGYNEQFF | TGCAGCGTTGTTCTTAGCGGGGGATACAATGAGCAGTTCTTC | TRBV29-1 | NA | TRBJ2-1 | TRBD2
CASSGAGGTDTQYF | TGTGCCAGCAGTGGGGCAGGGGGAACAGATACGCAGTATTTT | TRBV28 | NA | TRBJ2-3 | TRBD1
CSPSGSGRLPNEQFF | TGCAGTCCGAGTGGAAGCGGCCGACTGCCAAATGAGCAGTTCTTC | TRBV20-1 | NA | TRBJ2-1 | NA
CASTDRGIYGYTF | TGTGCCAGCACCGACAGGGGGATCTATGGCTACACCTTC | TRBV2 | NA | TRBJ1-2 | TRBD1
CASSQTPPGKGETQYF | TGTGCCAGCAGTCAAACCCCCCCAGGGAAGGGGGAGACCCAGTACTTC | TRBV28 | NA | TRBJ2-5 | NA
CASSSGGAFSDTQYF | TGCGCCAGCAGCAGCGGGGGGGCCTTTTCGGATACGCAGTATTTT | TRBV5-1 | NA | TRBJ2-3 | TRBD2
CASSLAMAEKLFF | TGTGCCAGCAGTTTAGCGATGGCTGAAAAACTGTTTTTT | TRBV12-3/TRBV12-4 | few | TRBJ1-4 | NA
CASSYHRTEAFF | TGTGCCAGTAGTTATCATAGAACTGAAGCTTTCTTT | TRBV19 | NA | TRBJ1-1 | NA
CAWSVGFRDEQYF | TGTGCCTGGAGTGTGGGCTTCAGGGACGAGCAGTACTTC | TRBV30 | NA | TRBJ2-7 | NA
CASSRGLAGVYEQFF | TGTGCCAGCAGCCGGGGACTAGCGGGAGTCTATGAGCAGTTCTTC | TRBV3-1/TRBV3-2 | NA | TRBJ2-1 | TRBD2
CASKQGAPGETQYF | TGTGCCAGCAAACAGGGGGCGCCGGGAGAGACCCAGTACTTC | TRBV6-6 | NA | TRBJ2-5 | TRBD1
CATRTPPDTQYF | TGTGCCACCCGGACACCCCCAGATACGCAGTATTTT | TRBV25-1 | NA | TRBJ2-3 | NA
CASSLEPPALGSAGELFF | TGTGCCAGCAGTTTAGAACCCCCAGCCCTCGGGTCCGCCGGGGAGCTGTTTTTT | TRBV27 | once | TRBJ2-2 | NA
CASSTGLGETQYF | TGTGCCAGCAGCACAGGGCTCGGGGAGACCCAGTACTTC | TRBV7-3 | NA | TRBJ2-5 | NA
CASNGGENYGYTF | TGTGCCAGCAATGGGGGGGAAAACTATGGCTACACCTTC | TRBV6-4 | NA | TRBJ1-2 | NA
CASSPDTAANYGYTF | TGTGCCAGCTCACCGGACACTGCAGCTAACTATGGCTACACCTTC | TRBV18 | NA | TRBJ1-2 | NA
CASSILPGLVDEQFF | TGTGCCAGTAGTATTCTCCCGGGACTAGTCGATGAGCAGTTCTTC | TRBV19 | NA | TRBJ2-1 | TRBD2
CASSFSTGAPFLF | TGCGCCAGCAGCTTTTCGACAGGGGCCCCATTTCTCTTC | TRBV5-1 | NA | TRBJ1-2 | TRBD1
CASSLEGWALGSPLHF | TGTGCCAGCAGCTTAGAGGGGTGGGCTCTAGGTTCACCCCTCCACTTT | TRBV7-2 | NA | TRBJ1-6 | NA
CATSRDTVGPFRYEQYF | TGTGCCACCAGCAGAGATACGGTGGGCCCTTTCCGCTACGAGCAGTACTTC | TRBV15 | NA | TRBJ2-7 | NA
CSAGQGDGYTF | TGCAGTGCTGGACAGGGGGATGGCTACACCTTC | TRBV20-1 | NA | TRBJ1-2 | TRBD1
CASSLFDRNKLDEQYF | TGTGCCAGCAGCTTATTCGACAGAAACAAGCTCGACGAGCAGTACTTC | TRBV11-3 | NA | TRBJ2-7 | NA
CASSSRTGSISYNEQFF | TGTGCCAGCAGTTCCCGGACAGGGAGCATCTCCTACAATGAGCAGTTCTTC | TRBV28 | NA | TRBJ2-1 | TRBD1
CASFGLAGVNEQFF | TGTGCCAGCTTTGGACTAGCGGGAGTCAATGAGCAGTTCTTC | TRBV2 | NA | TRBJ2-1 | TRBD2
CASSVEDRRTEAFF | TGTGCCAGCAGCGTAGAAGACAGGAGGACTGAAGCTTTCTTT | TRBV9 | once | TRBJ1-1 | NA
CASSPGVPYEQYF | TGTGCCAGCAGCCCTGGAGTGCCCTACGAGCAGTACTTC | TRBV11-2 | NA | TRBJ2-7 | NA
CASSQVTGTGELFF | TGTGCCAGCAGCCAAGTGACGGGGACCGGGGAGCTGTTTTTT | TRBV3-1/TRBV3-2 | NA | TRBJ2-2 | NA
CASSLTSQPQHF | TGTGCCAGCAGCTTAACTTCCCAGCCCCAGCATTTT | TRBV7-2 | NA | TRBJ1-5 | NA
CASSQGLGTGEEKLFF | TGCGCCAGCAGCCAGGGCCTCGGGACAGGGGAAGAAAAACTGTTTTTT | TRBV4-1 | NA | TRBJ1-4 | TRBD1
CASGVQPQHF | TGTGCCAGCGGAGTTCAGCCCCAGCATTTT | TRBV28 | few | TRBJ1-5 | NA
CASIDGFSGANVLTF | TGTGCCAGCATTGACGGGTTCTCTGGGGCCAACGTCCTGACTTTC | TRBV10-3 | once | TRBJ2-6 | NA
CAISDSGGSTDTQYF | TGTGCCATCAGTGATAGCGGGGGGAGCACAGATACGCAGTATTTT | TRBV10-3 | NA | TRBJ2-3 | TRBD2
CASREGQSGYTF | TGTGCCAGCAGAGAGGGACAAAGTGGCTACACCTTC | TRBV2 | NA | TRBJ1-2 | NA
CASTKDRGWSQPQHF | TGTGCCAGCACCAAAGACAGGGGCTGGAGTCAGCCCCAGCATTTT | TRBV28 | NA | TRBJ1-5 | TRBD1
CATSRGQGAKETQYF | TGTGCCACCAGCAGAGGACAGGGGGCAAAAGAGACCCAGTACTTC | TRBV15 | once | TRBJ2-5 | TRBD1
CASSSPQTGFQANYGYTF | TGTGCCAGCAGCTCACCTCAGACAGGCTTTCAAGCTAACTATGGCTACACCTTC | TRBV6-2/TRBV6-3 | NA | TRBJ1-2 | NA
CASSLGAGVGVWNTIYF | TGTGCCAGCAGCTTGGGGGCGGGGGTTGGGGTTTGGAACACCATATATTTT | TRBV7-2 | NA | TRBJ1-3 | NA
CASSSDSRIAFF | TGTGCCAGCAGTTCGGACAGCCGAATAGCTTTCTTT | TRBV12-3/TRBV12-4 | NA | TRBJ1-1 | NA
CSAQAEGDEQYF | TGCAGCGCCCAAGCCGAGGGAGACGAGCAGTACTTC | TRBV29-1 | NA | TRBJ2-7 | NA
CASSLGSGRIYNEQFF | TGTGCCAGCAGCTTAGGTAGCGGGAGGATCTACAATGAGCAGTTCTTC | TRBV7-2 | NA | TRBJ2-1 | TRBD2
CAISEKEGDTEAFF | TGTGCCATCAGTGAGAAAGAGGGGGACACTGAAGCTTTCTTT | TRBV10-3 | NA | TRBJ1-1 | NA
CASSPSPGGTEAFF | TGCGCCAGCAGCCCCTCTCCCGGGGGCACTGAAGCTTTCTTT | TRBV5-1 | NA | TRBJ1-1 | NA
CASSEGASGSDEQFF | TGTGCCAGCAGTGAGGGAGCTAGCGGGAGTGATGAGCAGTTCTTC | TRBV2 | NA | TRBJ2-1 | TRBD2
CASSPPGTASGNTIYF | TGTGCCAGCTCACCACCGGGGACAGCCTCTGGAAACACCATATATTTT | TRBV18 | NA | TRBJ1-3 | TRBD1
CASRVPGLTEAFF | TGTGCCAGTAGGGTCCCGGGACTTACTGAAGCTTTCTTT | TRBV19 | NA | TRBJ1-1 | NA
CASSHGTGGPEAFF | TGTGCCAGCAGCCACGGGACAGGGGGGCCTGAAGCTTTCTTT | TRBV11-2 | NA | TRBJ1-1 | TRBD1
CASSPSNYEQYF | TGTGCCAGCAGCCCATCTAACTACGAGCAGTACTTC | TRBV7-9 | NA | TRBJ2-7 | NA
CAWSEAGVQPQHF | TGTGCCTGGAGTGAGGCAGGGGTTCAGCCCCAGCATTTT | TRBV30 | few | TRBJ1-5 | NA
CASSDGTGRETQYF | TGCGCCAGCAGCGACGGGACAGGGAGGGAGACCCAGTACTTC | TRBV4-3 | NA | TRBJ2-5 | TRBD1
CASSLTHEGEGYEQYF | TGCGCCAGCAGCCTAACCCACGAGGGGGAGGGCTACGAGCAGTACTTC | TRBV4-3 | NA | TRBJ2-7 | NA